This T cell receptor (beta chain) was documented in a study of T-cell memory formation after mild COVID-19. As for the study in general: Largely donor-specific TCR clusters were found.

TCRdb fed the 5' RACE reads into MiXCR, producing one record per CDR3 protein. This table holds 450,000 or so distinct CDR3 sequences, more than 20% found once. V gave up 0 bases and J gave up 2 bases, with 11 bases separating them. This CDR3 comprises 15 residues. CDR1 and CDR2 (germline): LGHDT, YNNKEL (reference sequence). Study-wide points: Among clones peaking at day 37 in the second wave, SARS-CoV-2 specificity remained unconfirmed. Within pre-infection memory, some responding clones were found, suggesting cross-reactive memory joined.

Turning to this clonotype: The antigen remains undetermined.

The chain couples TRBV3-1 to TRBJ2-7; D gene unclear. The sequenced material came from PBMCs or a T cell subset sorted from them (not recorded which). The clonotype originates from an adult woman who had mild COVID-19 (a few samples of this study predate the infection). Cell type and time point are not known. CDR3 region: CASSQESTGAYEQYF. The CDR3 DNA follows: TGTGCCAGCAGCCAAGAATCGACTGGGGCCTACGAGCAGTACTTC.